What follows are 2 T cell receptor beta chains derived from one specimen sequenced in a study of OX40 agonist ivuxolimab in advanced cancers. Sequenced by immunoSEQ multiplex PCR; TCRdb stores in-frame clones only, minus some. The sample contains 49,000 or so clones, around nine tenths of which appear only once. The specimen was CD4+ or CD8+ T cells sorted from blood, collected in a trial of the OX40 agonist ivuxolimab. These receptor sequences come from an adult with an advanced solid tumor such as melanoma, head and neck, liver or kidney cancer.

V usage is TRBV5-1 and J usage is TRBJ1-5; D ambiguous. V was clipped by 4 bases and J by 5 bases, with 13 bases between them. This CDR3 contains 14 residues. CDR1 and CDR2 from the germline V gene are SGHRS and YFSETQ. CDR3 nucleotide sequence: TGCGCCAGCAGCCCTACCCCAGGTGATCAGCCCCAGCATTTT. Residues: CASSPTPGDQPQHF.

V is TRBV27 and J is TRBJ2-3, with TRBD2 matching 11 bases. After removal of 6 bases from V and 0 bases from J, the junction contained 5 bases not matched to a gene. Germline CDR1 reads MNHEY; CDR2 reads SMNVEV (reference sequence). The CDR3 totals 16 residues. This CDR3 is CASSVLAGASTDTQYF. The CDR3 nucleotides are TGTGCCAGCAGCGTACTAGCGGGGGCTAGCACAGATACGCAGTATTTT.